This T cell receptor beta chain was retrieved from a study of OX40 agonist ivuxolimab in advanced cancers. The study, taken as a whole, reports: CD8+ T cells showed, on average, more clonal expansion than CD4+ cells. Antigen specificity remained undetermined for the expanded peripheral T cells.

The sampling schedule covered blood at baseline, cycle 4 day 1, and cycle 7 day 1. The V and J ends lost 1 base and 1 base respectively, with 20 bases between them. This CDR3 spans 18 amino acids. The germline gives CDR1 SGHDT, CDR2 YYEEEE. Sequenced by immunoSEQ multiplex PCR; TCRdb stores in-frame clones only, minus some. The table includes approximately 54,000 clones, about 80% detected once. Worth noting for this clone: Its antigen is unidentified.

This TCR came from an adult with an advanced solid tumor such as melanoma, head and neck, liver or kidney cancer. This specimen consisted of CD4+ or CD8+ T cells sorted from blood, obtained in a trial of the OX40 agonist ivuxolimab. This sequence joins TRBV5-6 and TRBJ1-1, with no clear D. CDR3 sequence: CASSLNSAGWQPNTEAFF. CDR3 in DNA: TGTGCCAGCAGCTTGAACTCGGCGGGATGGCAGCCGAACACTGAAGCTTTCTTT.